This T cell receptor (beta chain) was profiled in a study of blood T cell repertoires in COVID-19. Turning to the study itself: Sample material is recorded as cDNA or gDNA derived from T cells, B-cell-depleted T cells, or PBMCs.

Clinical histories supplied by participants themselves formed the basis of cohort assignment. Authors' methods: Reference gene primer amplification yielded estimated nucleated cell counts. Generated by immunoSEQ multiplex PCR, the TCRdb table keeps only in-frame clones and is missing some. Clone size and the V and J calls come from that table; the DNA yielded D and trimming. The data contain approximately 300,000 clones, 80% to 90% of them singletons. This clone was seen just once. This clonotype was obtained from a woman younger than 30 who had recovered from COVID-19. Sequencing was performed on PBMCs or T cells enriched from blood (not recorded which).

The CDR3 reads CASSDRTGGEAFF. CDR3 in DNA: TGTGCCAGCAGCGACAGGACAGGGGGCGAAGCTTTCTTT. The chain is built from TRBV3-1 (or the pseudogene TRBV3-2) and TRBJ1-1; TRBD1 aligns across 11 bases. V lost 5 bases and J lost 8; bases outside the gene matches: 4. Germline V gene data show CDR1 as LGHDT and CDR2 as YNNKEL (reference sequence). The CDR3 runs to 13 residues.